This TCR beta chain was observed in a study of T cell responses to AZD1222 COVID-19 vaccine. Study-level points and caveats: In all cases, repertoires were sampled only after the peak T cell response. Targeting of unmutated variant regions was reportedly seen in nearly half of spike-specific TCRs.

The assay was immunoSEQ multiplex PCR, and TCRdb's table has in-frame clones only and misses some. The table shows approximately 150,000 clones, with roughly nine tenths occurring only once. Turning to this clone: The antigen remains undetermined.

CDR1 and CDR2 from the germline V gene are SGHTA and FQGNSA. V lost 1 base to trimming and J lost 4 bases, with 8 bases between them. The CDR3 is 14 residues long. The receptor was derived from an adult in good health. The sequences come from peripheral blood, collected on day 0 of AZD1222 vaccination. The chain uses TRBV7-2 and TRBJ1-5, with D possibly being TRBD1 (5 bases). In nucleotides, the CDR3 is TGTGCCAGCAGCTTAGGGCAGGGAAATCAGCCCCAGCATTTT. It codes for CASSLGQGNQPQHF.